Given below is one T cell receptor beta chain in context. What it binds is not known. Both 60 Vbeta primers and 13 Jbeta primers went into the PCR. The table came from immunoSEQ multiplex PCR; TCRdb's copy has only in-frame clones and leaves some out. Its table records approximately 77,000 clones. This CDR3 comprises 14 residues. J lost 2 bases, V lost 5 bases, and 5 bases had no gene match. The V gene's germline CDR1 is MNHEY and CDR2 SMNVEV (reference sequence). The data originate from a study of cytomegalovirus exposure and HLA in healthy donors. Findings and limits, study-wide: TCR beta V segments were, for the most part, productive about 87% or about 30% of the time in an earlier analysis.

This chain links TRBV27 with TRBJ2-5; the match to TRBD1 covers 7 bases. The material sequenced was PBMCs. The source is a man under 40 in good health and CMV-seronegative. CDR3 nucleotide sequence: TGTGCCAGCAGTCGTACAGGGGCGCAAGAGACCCAGTACTTC. It specifies CASSRTGAQETQYF.